The present entry profiles one T cell receptor beta chain with its context. Its specificity is not known. Germline V gene lookup returns CDR1 LNHDA and CDR2 SQIVND (reference sequence). With 5 bases clipped from V and 0 bases from J, the junction kept 12 bases outside the gene matches. The CDR3 is made up of 19 amino acids. The assay was immunoSEQ multiplex PCR, and TCRdb's table has in-frame clones only and misses some. Of about 41,000 clones in the sample, around 96% were seen once. The data belong to a study of graft-versus-host responses after intestinal transplantation. Looking at the study overall: Recipients were given multivisceral, liver-intestinal, or isolated intestinal transplants. All of the recipients had induction that used anti-thymocyte globulin, then tacrolimus and steroids for two to four years. Study conclusions and caveats: The recipient marrow held GvH clones, and some of them showed up first in ileum or blood. With peak circulating GvH clone levels came an association with early post-transplant HvG declines.

The sample in question was unstimulated CD8+ T cells sorted from spleen or lymph node cells, obtained before transplant. The genes are TRBV19 and TRBJ2-1; 11 positions match TRBD2. This TCR was sampled from a human donor who was the organ donor for an intestinal transplant. The CDR3 loop is CASSSGTSGIVGSYNEQFF. The CDR3 DNA sequence: TGTGCCAGTAGTTCAGGGACTAGCGGAATAGTCGGCTCCTACAATGAGCAGTTCTTC.